This TCR beta chain comes out of a study of T cell responses to AZD1222 COVID-19 vaccine. Findings and caveats of the study: Following two doses of AZD1222, Spike-specific TCR breadth and depth rose.

CDR3 length: 15 amino acids. The germline V gene encodes CDR1 SGDLS and CDR2 YYNGEE. The V and J ends lost 0 bases and 2 bases respectively, with 9 bases between them. Some clones are missing from TCRdb's copy, which holds only in-frame ones; the method was immunoSEQ multiplex PCR. The sample lists 120,000 or so clones, roughly 91% occurring once. This clone appeared a few times. Its antigen is still unknown. The gene calls are TRBV9 and TRBJ1-3, with D perhaps matching TRBD1 (6 bases). Source: peripheral blood, taken on day 0 of AZD1222 vaccination. The sequence was obtained from an adult in good health. CDR3 sequence: CASSVGTGPGNTIYF. Written as DNA, the CDR3 is TGTGCCAGCAGCGTAGGTACAGGGCCTGGAAACACCATATATTTT. The full variable domain, with the rest looked up from reference TRBV9 and TRBJ1-3, is DSGVTQTPKHLITATGQRVTLRCSPRSGDLSVYWYQQSLDQGLQFLIQYYNGEERAKGNILERFSAQQFPDLHSELNLSSLELGDSALYFCASSVGTGPGNTIYFGEGSWLTVV.